This T cell receptor (beta chain) was captured by sequencing in a study of CD8 T cells in Susac syndrome. Whole-study results and caveats: Susac CD8+ cells expanded clonally the most in TEMRA cells and in active patients. The relatively small number of individuals in the TCR sequencing and HLA analysis was acknowledged by the study.

This clonotype was picked up a small number of times. The target antigen is unknown. When the RNA was reverse transcribed, random hexamers were used with an input of 0.5 to 1 ug. Each CDR3 protein is one row after TCRdb ran MiXCR on the immunoSEQ multiplex PCR reads. The sample holds fewer than 140,000 distinct CDR3 sequences, approximately 94% seen once. The germline V gene encodes CDR1 LNHDA and CDR2 SQIVND (reference sequence). The length of the CDR3 is 13 residues. Trimming shortened V by 1 base and J by 4 bases, and 7 bases separated the two germline ends. Sequencing used CD8+ T cells from PBMCs. The chain recombines TRBV19 with TRBJ1-1; D remains ambiguous. This clonotype originated in a human donor with Susac syndrome. In nucleotides, the CDR3 is TGTGCCAGTAGTATAGGGGGTGGCACTGAAGCTTTCTTT. It specifies CASSIGGGTEAFF.